These 32 T cell receptor beta chains came from one sample sequenced in a study of siplizumab effects on memory and regulatory T cells. This table comes from immunoSEQ multiplex PCR, and its TCRdb copy is limited to in-frame clones, with some not included. This sample has 110,000 or so clones, with 93% found just once. Sequenced sample: non-Treg CD4+ T cells sorted from blood. The receptors here all came from a human donor in good health.

This clone has only one observation. The rearrangement uses TRBV12-1 and TRBJ2-7; the DNA was not used to check the table's D call, TRBD2. TRBV12-1 is reported as a pseudogene. This CDR3 spans 15 amino acids. CDR3 sequence reads: CASSSIPGGRHEQYF. The CDR3 DNA reads as TGTGCCAGCAGCTCAATACCGGGGGGGAGGCACGAGCAGTACTTC.

The genes are TRBV18 and TRBJ1-1; D perhaps matches TRBD1 (6 bases). Per the germline V gene, CDR1 is KGHSH and CDR2 is LQKENI. The CDR3 contains 14 residues. Trimming removed 3 bases from V and 4 bases from J, with 12 bases in between. CDR3 DNA: TGTGCCAGCTCACCTACAGGGTGGGGCACTGAAGCTTTCTTT. It codes for CASSPTGWGTEAFF.

The chain recombines TRBV2 with TRBJ2-5; D may match TRBD1 or TRBD2 (7 bases each). This CDR3 has 16 amino acids. Germline-derived CDR1 and CDR2 are SNHLY and FYNNEI. V was trimmed by 0 bases and J by 5 bases, leaving 16 bases between them. In DNA, the CDR3 is TGTGCCAGCAGTGAAGCGCGGGGGACAGTCCAGGAGACCCAGTACTTC. Translation: CASSEARGTVQETQYF.

The gene calls are TRBV5-4 and TRBJ1-1; TRBD1 is a possible D gene (6 bases). This CDR3 contains 15 residues. CDR1 SGHNT and CDR2 YYREEE come from the germline V gene (reference sequence). V dropped 4 bases and J dropped 2 bases, with 15 bases sitting between them. The CDR3 sequence: CASSTGQSFNTEAFF. The CDR3 DNA reads TGTGCCAGCAGCACCGGACAGAGTTTTAACACTGAAGCTTTCTTT.

The V gene is TRBV7-3, the J gene TRBJ2-5, with D maybe TRBD2 (5 bases). The CDR3 is made up of 14 amino acids. Per germline, CDR1 SGHTA and CDR2 FQGTGA. V gave up 1 base and J gave up 2 bases, with 8 bases separating them. The CDR3 region is CASSLNGLQETQYF. Here the CDR3 DNA reads TGTGCCAGCAGCTTAAACGGACTGCAAGAGACCCAGTACTTC.

DNA of the CDR3: TGCGCCAGCAGTAAGATGGCAGGGGGCAAAGTCACTGAAGCTTTCTTT. This sequence encodes CASSKMAGGKVTEAFF. The chain combines TRBV10-1 with TRBJ1-1, with 8 bases matching TRBD1. Germline lookup yields CDR1 WNHNN and CDR2 SYGVQD (reference sequence). V lost 5 bases and J lost 4; bases outside the gene matches: 12. The CDR3 consists of 16 residues.

The chain links TRBV2 to TRBJ1-6; 7 bases agree with TRBD1. The germline V gene encodes CDR1 SNHLY and CDR2 FYNNEI. V was clipped by 7 bases and J by 6 bases; unmatched bases: 12. The CDR3 contains 16 residues. The CDR3 region is CASNPQSGQLNSPLHF. The DNA for the CDR3 is TGTGCCAGCAACCCGCAGTCGGGACAGCTTAATTCACCCCTCCACTTT.

The V and J genes are TRBV5-1 and TRBJ2-5; D assignment may be TRBD1 or TRBD2 (6 bases each). The CDR3 runs 15 residues. Germline V CDR1 and CDR2: SGHRS, YFSETQ. Trimming removed 5 bases from V and 4 bases from J, with 18 bases in between. The CDR3 protein is CASRWFVGGPETQYF. The CDR3 DNA reads TGCGCCAGCAGGTGGTTCGTTGGGGGGCCAGAGACCCAGTACTTC.

This clone was recorded once. This chain joins TRBV6-5 and TRBJ1-1; 7 positions agree with TRBD1. The J segment lost 6 bases and the V segment lost 2 bases, leaving 12 bases of the junction unmatched. The CDR3 runs to 16 residues. The V gene's germline CDR1 is MNHEY and CDR2 SVGAGI. The CDR3 loop reads CASSYTHGTGAAEAFF. CDR3 DNA sequence: TGTGCCAGCAGTTACACTCACGGTACAGGGGCTGCTGAAGCTTTCTTT.

The chain joins TRBV7-8 to TRBJ2-3; 10 bases match TRBD1. In germline, CDR1 is SGHVS, CDR2 FQNEAQ. The CDR3 loop spans 16 amino acids. Trimming removed 8 bases from V and 0 bases from J; junction bases left unmatched: 8. CDR3 DNA: TGTGCCAGCGACAGGGGGCGCTTCCAGAGCACAGATACGCAGTATTTT. It encodes CASDRGRFQSTDTQYF.

The CDR3 nucleotides are TGTGCCAGCAGCTTCACTAGCGGGGGGGCGAAGAATACAGATACGCAGTATTTT. Translating it yields CASSFTSGGAKNTDTQYF. This rearrangement joins TRBV7-9 to TRBJ2-3; 13 nucleotides match TRBD2. Germline CDR1 reads SEHNR; CDR2 reads FQNEAQ (reference sequence). The CDR3 loop spans 18 amino acids. The ends lost 3 bases at V and 3 bases at J; junction bases unmatched: 9.

The chain links TRBV19 to TRBJ2-3; tentative D call: TRBD2 (6 bases). The CDR3 loop spans 16 amino acids. The V end was cut by 1 base, the J end by 3 bases, with 14 bases between. Germline V gene sequence: CDR1 LNHDA, CDR2 SQIVND (reference sequence). This chain's CDR3 is CASSIVSGRSTDTQYF. The DNA for the CDR3 is TGTGCCAGTAGTATAGTCTCAGGGAGGAGTACAGATACGCAGTATTTT.

V gene TRBV6-1 combines with J gene TRBJ1-5; D is possibly TRBD1 (5 bases). Trimming cost V 3 bases and J 4 bases, with 10 bases left between them. Germline CDR1 and CDR2: MNHNS and SASEGT. The CDR3 has 14 amino acids. The CDR3 sequence is CASSDPRVNQPQHF. The DNA of the CDR3 is TGTGCCAGCAGTGACCCCAGGGTTAATCAGCCCCAGCATTTT.

This sequence joins TRBV7-2 and TRBJ2-3, with 7 bases lining up with TRBD2. The CDR3 has 16 residues. The V gene end was trimmed by 0 bases and the J gene end by 2 bases; junction bases not matched to a gene: 5. Germline CDR1 and CDR2: SGHTA and FQGNSA. The CDR3 is CASSLASSGYTDTQYF. CDR3 sequence (DNA): TGTGCCAGCAGCTTAGCGTCTAGCGGCTACACAGATACGCAGTATTTT.

The chain links TRBV7-8 to TRBJ1-1; D is ambiguous. The CDR3 runs 15 residues. Germline V gene sequence: CDR1 SGHVS, CDR2 FQNEAQ. Trimming removed 0 bases from V and 1 base from J, with 9 bases in between. CDR3 loop: CASSLANAANTEAFF. CDR3 nucleotide sequence: TGTGCCAGCAGCTTAGCGAATGCGGCGAACACTGAAGCTTTCTTT.

The V and J genes are TRBV7-2 and TRBJ1-1, with 7 bases identical to TRBD1. The V gene's germline CDR1 is SGHTA and CDR2 FQGNSA. CDR3 size: 15 residues. V lost 1 base, J lost 3 bases, and 5 bases stayed unmatched. CDR3 sequence: CASSLGVRGHTEAFF. Here the CDR3 DNA reads TGTGCCAGCAGCTTAGGAGTAAGGGGGCACACTGAAGCTTTCTTT.

The chain links TRBV4-2 to TRBJ1-4; D might be TRBD1 (5 bases). The CDR3 totals 17 residues. The germline gives CDR1 LGHNA, CDR2 YNFKEQ. V lost 4 bases and J lost 2, with 17 bases in between. CDR3 loop: CASSPLPGESTNEKLFF. The CDR3 DNA is TGTGCCAGCAGCCCACTACCGGGGGAGAGTACTAATGAAAAACTGTTTTTT.

This clone was picked up a small number of times. The rearrangement joins TRBV27 to TRBJ2-1; 13 bases align to TRBD2. CDR1 is MNHEY, CDR2 SMNVEV, per germline (reference sequence). The J segment lost 4 bases and the V segment lost 5 bases, leaving 2 bases of the junction unmatched. CDR3 size: 15 residues. This CDR3 reads CASSRTSGGYNEQFF. The CDR3 DNA follows: TGTGCCAGCAGTCGGACTAGCGGGGGATACAATGAGCAGTTCTTC.

The chain combines TRBV7-2 with TRBJ1-3; D is unclear. The CDR3 is 15 amino acids. Germline V CDR1 and CDR2: SGHTA, FQGNSA. V lost 5 bases and J lost 0, with 11 bases in between. This CDR3 is CASSDRPTSGNTIYF. The DNA for the CDR3 is TGTGCCAGCAGCGATCGGCCCACCTCTGGAAACACCATATATTTT.

The chain employs TRBV6-1 and TRBJ1-5; D not certain. There are 13 residues in the CDR3. Germline V lookup: CDR1 MNHNS, CDR2 SASEGT. The ends were cut back, 7 bases at V and 1 base at J, with 8 bases in the middle. The CDR3 DNA reads TGTGCCAGCAATTCGGGAAGCAATCAGCCCCAGCATTTT. Translation gives CASNSGSNQPQHF.

This chain connects TRBV7-3 to TRBJ2-5; no clear D gene. Germline V gene lookup returns CDR1 SGHTA and CDR2 FQGTGA. The CDR3 has 15 residues. The ends were cut back, 5 bases at V and 4 bases at J, with 17 bases in the middle. The CDR3: CASSRTSSSRETQYF. In DNA form, the CDR3 reads TGTGCCAGCAGCCGTACGTCTAGTTCGCGAGAGACCCAGTACTTC.

The chain links TRBV7-9 to TRBJ2-1; 7 positions agree with TRBD2. CDR3 size: 11 residues. The ends lost 3 bases at V and 14 bases at J; junction bases unmatched: 4. The germline gives CDR1 SEHNR, CDR2 FQNEAQ (reference sequence). For the CDR3, the DNA is TGTGCCAGCAGCTTGCGGGGGAGAGAGTTCTTC. Its protein is CASSLRGREFF.

This rearrangement joins TRBV7-2 to TRBJ2-1, with D perhaps TRBD2 (5 bases). The CDR3 is made up of 13 amino acids. The V end lost 1 base, the J end lost 10 bases, and 11 bases lay between the germline ends. The germline V gene encodes CDR1 SGHTA and CDR2 FQGNSA. CDR3 nucleotides: TGTGCCAGCAGCTTAGTCCGGGAAAGAGAGCAGTTCTTC. It encodes CASSLVREREQFF.

The rearrangement links TRBV7-9 to TRBJ1-3; unclear D gene. Germline lookup yields CDR1 SEHNR and CDR2 FQNEAQ (reference sequence). Trimming removed 2 bases at V and 2 bases at J, with 7 bases between. This CDR3 spans 14 amino acids. In DNA form, the CDR3 reads TGTGCCAGCAGCTTATCCATTACTGGAAACACCATATATTTT. Translated, it gives CASSLSITGNTIYF. Complete variable domain (other parts from reference TRBV7-9 and TRBJ1-3): DTGVSQNPRHKITKRGQNVTFRCDPISEHNRLYWYRQTLGQGPEFLTYFQNEAQLEKSRLLSDRFSAERPKGSFSTLEIQRTEQGDSAMYLCASSLSITGNTIYFGEGSWLTVV.

This chain connects TRBV6-1 to TRBJ2-3; no clear D. CDR1 and CDR2 from the germline V gene are MNHNS and SASEGT. There are 12 residues in the CDR3. Trimming pared 8 bases from V and 2 bases from J, leaving 8 bases between. The DNA of the CDR3 is TGTGCCAGCGAGCCCACCACAGATACGCAGTATTTT. Encoded protein: CASEPTTDTQYF.

The chain recombines TRBV5-6 with TRBJ1-6, with 7 nucleotides matching TRBD1. Germline CDR1 reads SGHDT; CDR2 reads YYEEEE. The V gene end was trimmed by 0 bases and the J gene end by 10 bases; junction bases not matched to a gene: 13. The CDR3 loop spans 17 amino acids. The CDR3: CASSLEWGRGFGSPLHF. The CDR3, as DNA: TGTGCCAGCAGCTTGGAGTGGGGCAGGGGGTTTGGGTCACCCCTCCACTTT.

The genes are TRBV11-2 and TRBJ1-2; weak D call: TRBD1 (6 bases). CDR3 length: 15 residues. Germline V gene sequence: CDR1 SGHAT, CDR2 FQNNGV. V was shortened by 5 bases and J by 8 bases, with 21 bases between the two germline ends. In DNA form, the CDR3 reads TGTGCCAGCAGCGATTACGGGACAAACGCAAGGGGCTACACCTTC. It is translated as CASSDYGTNARGYTF.

The genes are TRBV5-1 and TRBJ1-4; possibly TRBD1 for D (5 bases). Per the germline V gene, CDR1 is SGHRS and CDR2 is YFSETQ. Between the trimmed V and J ends, which lost 4 bases and 8 bases, there was a span of 18 bases. The CDR3 is 15 amino acids. The DNA for the CDR3 is TGCGCCAGCAGCCCTATTGCGGGGGGTAGCGAAAAACTGTTTTTT. Its protein product is CASSPIAGGSEKLFF.

The chain combines TRBV4-3 with TRBJ1-6; D is undetermined. Per germline, CDR1 LGHNA and CDR2 YSLEER. The CDR3 spans 14 residues. Trimming pared 0 bases from V and 7 bases from J, leaving 7 bases between. CDR3 coding DNA: TGCGCCAGCAGCCAAGAAGGCAGAAATTCACCCCTCCACTTT. It specifies CASSQEGRNSPLHF.

This chain connects TRBV5-1 to TRBJ1-5; unclear D gene. The CDR3 contains 14 residues. Trimming removed 0 bases at V and 7 bases at J, with 11 bases between. CDR1 and CDR2 from the germline V gene are SGHRS and YFSETQ. The CDR3 loop is CASSLGEMGQPQHF. The DNA for the CDR3 is TGCGCCAGCAGCTTGGGGGAGATGGGACAGCCCCAGCATTTT.

This sequence joins TRBV5-1 and TRBJ1-4; D remains ambiguous. CDR1 and CDR2 from the germline V gene are SGHRS and YFSETQ. The CDR3 loop spans 13 amino acids. The germline V and J ends were trimmed by 0 bases and 7 bases, with 7 bases remaining between them. The CDR3 sequence is CASSLEVSEKLFF. In DNA, the CDR3 is TGCGCCAGCAGCTTGGAAGTGAGTGAAAAACTGTTTTTT.

This rearrangement joins TRBV25-1 to TRBJ1-5, with a weak D call TRBD1 (5 bases). Per the germline V gene, CDR1 is MGHDK and CDR2 is SYGVNS. CDR3 size: 15 residues. Trimming took off 3 bases at V and 3 bases at J, with 12 bases between the two ends. CDR3 sequence: CASSDPRDPNQPQHF. The CDR3, as DNA: TGTGCCAGCAGTGATCCCCGGGACCCCAATCAGCCCCAGCATTTT.